A selection of T cell receptor beta chains follows, all from one sample in a study of shared clonotypes between healthy human individuals. The method was immunoSEQ multiplex PCR; TCRdb's version includes in-frame clones alone and lacks a portion of them. The data show approximately 2,000,000 clones, roughly 90% seen once. The sequencing input was naive CD4+ T cells from PBMCs. The receptors derive from a man younger than 30 in good health. Some clones in this sample may be carry-over from other donors' samples. CDR3s include the opening cysteine and the closing phenylalanine or tryptophan. The order of the fields is CDR3 DNA, CDR3 protein, J gene, clone size, D gene, V gene. A D gene is named only where the DNA matches it firmly. Clone sizes are given selectively: once, few, many, or a class where the clone is expanded.

CDR3 DNA: TGTGCCAGCAGCGGTTCGGATGAGCAGTTCTTC
CDR3 protein: CASSGSDEQFF
J gene: TRBJ2-1
clone size: -
D gene: -
V gene: TRBV5-6

CDR3 DNA: TGTGCCAGCAGGGGACGGACAACTAACACTGAAGCTTTCTTT
CDR3 protein: CASRGRTTNTEAFF
J gene: TRBJ1-1
clone size: -
D gene: -
V gene: TRBV7-8

CDR3 DNA: TGCGCCAGCAGCAGGGGGACCGGGACTAGCGGGGAAAGAGGGGAGCTGTTTTTT
CDR3 protein: CASSRGTGTSGERGELFF
J gene: TRBJ2-2
clone size: -
D gene: TRBD2
V gene: TRBV5-1

CDR3 DNA: TGTGCCAGCTCACACTACCAACCCAGGGTGGAGAACACTGAAGCTTTCTTT
CDR3 protein: CASSHYQPRVENTEAFF
J gene: TRBJ1-1
clone size: -
D gene: -
V gene: TRBV18

CDR3 DNA: TGTGCCAGCAGCTTAGGTCGGGGGGGCACTGAAGCTTTCTTT
CDR3 protein: CASSLGRGGTEAFF
J gene: TRBJ1-1
clone size: -
D gene: -
V gene: TRBV7-9

CDR3 DNA: TGTGCTTCAGGGGGGACAGGAGTCTACGAGCAGTACTTC
CDR3 protein: CASGGTGVYEQYF
J gene: TRBJ2-7
clone size: -
D gene: TRBD1
V gene: TRBV10-3

CDR3 DNA: TGCGCCAGCAGCTTTTCCCCATCCCTGACAGGGACCATTTACGAGCAGTACTTC
CDR3 protein: CASSFSPSLTGTIYEQYF
J gene: TRBJ2-7
clone size: -
D gene: TRBD1
V gene: TRBV5-1

CDR3 DNA: TGTGCCAGCAGCTTAGGGATCGTTACCCTTAGTCGGAATGAGCAGTTCTTC
CDR3 protein: CASSLGIVTLSRNEQFF
J gene: TRBJ2-1
clone size: -
D gene: -
V gene: TRBV5-6

CDR3 DNA: TGTGCCAGCTCGGACGGGACTCGCGGGGCAGATACGCAGTATTTT
CDR3 protein: CASSDGTRGADTQYF
J gene: TRBJ2-3
clone size: -
D gene: -
V gene: TRBV18

CDR3 DNA: TGTGCCAGCAGCCCTCAGGTCCCATATACTTACAATGAGCAGTTCTTC
CDR3 protein: CASSPQVPYTYNEQFF
J gene: TRBJ2-1
clone size: -
D gene: -
V gene: TRBV9

CDR3 DNA: TGTGCCAGCAGCGTAGGCCGGGGGGCCGATCAGCCCCAGCATTTT
CDR3 protein: CASSVGRGADQPQHF
J gene: TRBJ1-5
clone size: -
D gene: -
V gene: TRBV9

CDR3 DNA: TGTGCCTGGAAGAGGCATAAAGGCGAGCAGTACTTC
CDR3 protein: CAWKRHKGEQYF
J gene: TRBJ2-7
clone size: -
D gene: -
V gene: TRBV30

CDR3 DNA: TGTGCCAGCAGCCCACGTCGGACTAGCGGGAGTTCGGGGACCCAGTACTTC
CDR3 protein: CASSPRRTSGSSGTQYF
J gene: TRBJ2-5
clone size: once
D gene: TRBD2
V gene: TRBV13

CDR3 DNA: TGTGCCAGCAGCTTGCATCCAAACACTGAAGCTTTCTTT
CDR3 protein: CASSLHPNTEAFF
J gene: TRBJ1-1
clone size: once
D gene: -
V gene: TRBV5-4

CDR3 DNA: TGTGCCAGCAGTTTAATTCGACAGGGGCGGGATGAGCAGTTCTTC
CDR3 protein: CASSLIRQGRDEQFF
J gene: TRBJ2-1
clone size: -
D gene: TRBD1
V gene: TRBV28

CDR3 DNA: TGCGCCAGCAGCCAAGATCTGGCACGGGGGAATGGCTACACCTTC
CDR3 protein: CASSQDLARGNGYTF
J gene: TRBJ1-2
clone size: -
D gene: -
V gene: TRBV4-3

CDR3 DNA: TGCAGTGCTAAGATAGTCACTGAAGCTTTCTTT
CDR3 protein: CSAKIVTEAFF
J gene: TRBJ1-1
clone size: few
D gene: -
V gene: TRBV20-1